Presented here are 5 T cell receptor beta chains from one specimen sequenced in a study of cytomegalovirus exposure and HLA in healthy donors. The study ran its PCR with 60 Vbeta and 13 Jbeta primers. Here immunoSEQ multiplex PCR was the method, and the copy in TCRdb shows in-frame clones only, minus some. The sample records some 120,000 clones, about four fifths being singletons. Sequencing was carried out using PBMCs. The receptors come from a woman aged 35 to 49 in good health and CMV-seropositive.

J is TRBJ2-7 and V is TRBV7-9; D is uncertain. Germline V gene sequence: CDR1 SEHNR, CDR2 FQNEAQ (reference sequence). Trimming cost V 5 bases and J 3 bases, with 8 bases left between them. The CDR3 runs to 12 residues. The CDR3 nucleotides read TGTGCCAGCAGCCCGTTAGACTACGAGCAGTACTTC. Its translation is CASSPLDYEQYF.

This chain connects TRBV11-2 to TRBJ2-7; D perhaps matches TRBD1 (6 bases). The CDR3 consists of 13 residues. V was trimmed by 3 bases and J by 5 bases, leaving 11 bases between them. Germline V gene lookup returns CDR1 SGHAT and CDR2 FQNNGV. For the CDR3, the DNA is TGTGCCAGCAGCTTCGCAGGGGTTGACGAGCAGTACTTC. It codes for CASSFAGVDEQYF.

Points on this clone: Compared with germline, one end of the junction differs, possibly owing to a read error. The chain combines TRBV7-9 with TRBJ2-7; D not resolved. The CDR3 loop spans 12 amino acids. Germline V gene data show CDR1 as SEHNR and CDR2 as FQNEAQ (reference sequence). DNA for the CDR3: TGTTCCAGCAGCTTAGGAGACTACGAGCAGTACTTC. It codes for CSSSLGDYEQYF. Looking up the rest from reference TRBV7-9 and TRBJ2-7 gives the full variable domain: DTGVSQNPRHKITKRGQNVTFRCDPISEHNRLYWYRQTLGQGPEFLTYFQNEAQLEKSRLLSDRFSAERPKGSFSTLEIQRTEQGDSAMYLCSSSLGDYEQYFGPGTRLTVT.

The rearrangement uses TRBV27 and TRBJ1-6, with 8 bases lining up with TRBD1. The CDR3 has 13 amino acids. CDR1 and CDR2 from the germline V gene are MNHEY and SMNVEV (reference sequence). J gave up 10 bases and V 6 bases, and 5 bases lay outside the gene matches. The DNA of the CDR3 is TGTGCCAGCAGCCTTGACAGGGGCTCACCCCTCCACTTT. As protein: CASSLDRGSPLHF.

The chain has TRBV5-1 and TRBJ2-7; TRBD2 agrees at 7 bases. After removal of 4 bases from V and 6 bases from J, the junction contained 10 bases not matched to a gene. The CDR3 is 14 amino acids. In germline, CDR1 is SGHRS, CDR2 YFSETQ. CDR3 amino acids: CASSTSGAGIEQYF. In nucleotides, the CDR3 is TGCGCCAGCAGCACCAGCGGGGCAGGGATCGAGCAGTACTTC.